This T cell receptor (beta chain) originates from a study of blood T cells in healthy people across ages. This clonotype was detected a few times. Combining a sample-barcoded 5' primer with a J-beta primer mix, a second PCR ran for roughly 7 to 12 cycles. TCRdb processed the 5' RACE reads anew with MiXCR; each CDR3 protein has one entry. The table records roughly 550,000 distinct CDR3 sequences, approximately 25% of them present only once. The same sample was also studied in work on T cells of mothers and their children.

This sequence originates from a boy aged 10-17 years in good health. Specimen: blood.

The CDR3 region is CASSLLQLNYGYTF. The CDR3 DNA follows: TGTGCCAGCAGTTTATTGCAGTTAAACTATGGCTACACCTTC. The rearrangement joins TRBV28 to TRBJ1-2; no firm D call. CDR1 is MDHEN and CDR2 is SYDVKM in the germline V gene. The CDR3 consists of 14 residues. V was clipped by 1 base and J by 2 bases, with 8 bases between them.